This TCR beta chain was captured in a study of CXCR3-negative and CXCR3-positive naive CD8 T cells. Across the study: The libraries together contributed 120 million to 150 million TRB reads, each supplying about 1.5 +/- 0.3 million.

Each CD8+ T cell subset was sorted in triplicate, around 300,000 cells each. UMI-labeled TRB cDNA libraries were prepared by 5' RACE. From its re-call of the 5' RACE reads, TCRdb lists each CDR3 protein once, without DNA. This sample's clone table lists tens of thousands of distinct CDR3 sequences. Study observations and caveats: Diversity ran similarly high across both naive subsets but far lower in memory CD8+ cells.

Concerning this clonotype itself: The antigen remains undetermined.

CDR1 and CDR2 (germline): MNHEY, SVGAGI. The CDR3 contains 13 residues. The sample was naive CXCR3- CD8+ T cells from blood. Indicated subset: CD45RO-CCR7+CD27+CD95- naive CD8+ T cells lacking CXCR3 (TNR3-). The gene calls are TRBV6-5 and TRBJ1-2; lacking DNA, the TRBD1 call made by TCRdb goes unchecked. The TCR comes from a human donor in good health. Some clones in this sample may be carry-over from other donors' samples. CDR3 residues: CASSYSPGQGYTF.